These 28 T cell receptor beta chains originate from one sample sequenced in a study of vaccination effects on CD4 cells after COVID-19 (dated by TCRdb to the early 2020s). After 10 to 11 days of culture, CD4+ T cells were isolated with the EasySep CD4+ T cell isolation kit. The receptor library was made with the immunoSEQ multiplex PCR assay. Not all clones reach the TCRdb copy of this immuneACCESS table, which keeps in-frame sequences only. Checked studies attribute under half of the gap to unresolved V genes and leave the rest unexplained. For this sample there are 40,000 or so clones; 82% appear just once. The ten largest clones add up to less than 3.5% of the sample. Which antigens these TCRs recognize remains unknown. The source material was CD4+ T cells from PBMCs cultured without peptide, sampled before COVID-19 vaccination. These receptors were obtained from a human donor who received a COVID-19 vaccine.

This CDR3 is CSGGGQPNTGELFF. As DNA, the CDR3 is TGCAGCGGGGGGGGACAGCCGAACACCGGGGAGCTGTTTTTT. This chain links TRBV29-1 with TRBJ2-2; the D gene could be TRBD1 or TRBD2 (7 bases each). CDR1 and CDR2 (germline): SQVTM, ANQGSEA. This CDR3 has 14 residues. V was cut by 7 bases and J by 0 bases, with 12 bases left in between.

This chain connects TRBV2 to TRBJ1-5; D is perhaps TRBD1 (5 bases). The V and J ends lost 5 bases and 2 bases respectively, with 13 bases between them. This CDR3 contains 15 residues. Germline CDR1 is SNHLY and CDR2 is FYNNEI. CDR3 sequence: CASSIGGTRNQPQHF. The CDR3 region has the DNA TGTGCCAGCAGTATTGGGGGGACTCGCAATCAGCCCCAGCATTTT. Full variable domain (missing parts from reference TRBV2 and TRBJ1-5): EPEVTQTPSHQVTQMGQEVILRCVPISNHLYFYWYRQILGQKVEFLVSFYNNEISEKSEIFDDQFSVERPDGSNFTLKIRSTKLEDSAMYFCASSIGGTRNQPQHFGDGTRLSIL.

V is TRBV5-1 and J is TRBJ2-3; TRBD1 matches at 8 bases. Germline lookup yields CDR1 SGHRS and CDR2 YFSETQ. This CDR3 has 14 amino acids. With 4 bases clipped from V and 4 bases from J, the junction kept 5 bases outside the gene matches. The CDR3 DNA sequence: TGCGCCAGCAGCGAGACAGGGGTTGCAGATACGCAGTATTTT. Translated, it gives CASSETGVADTQYF.

J is TRBJ2-5 and V is TRBV29-1; D may be TRBD1 (5 bases). Germline values: CDR1 SQVTM, CDR2 ANQGSEA. The CDR3 has 12 amino acids. The germline V and J ends were trimmed by 8 bases and 5 bases, with 15 bases remaining between them. DNA of the CDR3: TGCAGCACTGCATGGGGCATGGAGACCCAGTACTTC. Translated, it gives CSTAWGMETQYF.

This clone was seen a handful of times. The chain employs TRBV19 and TRBJ1-5; 8 nucleotides align to TRBD1. Germline CDR1 and CDR2: LNHDA and SQIVND (reference sequence). V lost 5 bases and J lost 3; bases outside the gene matches: 6. CDR3 size: 15 residues. The CDR3 nucleotides read TGTGCCAGTAGTTGGACAGGGACCTCCAATCAGCCCCAGCATTTT. Protein product: CASSWTGTSNQPQHF.

The chain links TRBV7-2 to TRBJ1-5, with a weak D call TRBD1 (6 bases). Germline CDR1 reads SGHTA; CDR2 reads FQGNSA. With 4 bases removed from V and 3 bases from J, the gap between germline ends came to 10 bases. This CDR3 spans 14 amino acids. This CDR3 is CASSWTVDNQPQHF. The CDR3 DNA follows: TGTGCCAGCAGCTGGACAGTTGACAATCAGCCCCAGCATTTT. The whole variable domain, remainder taken from reference TRBV7-2 and TRBJ1-5, is GAGVSQSPSNKVTEKGKDVELRCDPISGHTALYWYRQSLGQGLEFLIYFQGNSAPDKSGLPSDRFSAERTGGSVSTLTIQRTQQEDSAVYLCASSWTVDNQPQHFGDGTRLSIL.

This chain joins TRBV6-1 and TRBJ2-7, with TRBD1 as a possible D gene (6 bases). CDR1 is MNHNS, CDR2 SASEGT, per germline. The germline V and J ends were trimmed by 5 bases and 1 base, with 12 bases remaining between them. This CDR3 contains 14 residues. The CDR3 sequence is CASSYARGSYEQYV. The DNA of the CDR3 is TGTGCCAGCAGTTATGCCAGGGGTTCCTACGAGCAGTACGTC.

This chain connects TRBV2 to TRBJ2-1, with 7 bases identical to TRBD2. The germline V gene has CDR1 SNHLY and CDR2 FYNNEI. The CDR3 length is 14 residues. Trimming at V came to 6 bases and at J to 3 bases, leaving 5 bases not matched to a gene. For the CDR3, the DNA is TGTGCCAGCAGGGGAGGGACCTACTACAATGAGCAGTTCTTC. This gives the protein CASRGGTYYNEQFF.

V gene TRBV3-1 (or the pseudogene TRBV3-2) combines with J gene TRBJ2-1, with 11 bases lining up with TRBD2. The CDR3 has 16 residues. The germline gives CDR1 LGHDT, CDR2 YNNKEL (reference sequence). Unmatched junction bases numbered 8, after V lost 2 bases and J lost 8 bases. The CDR3 bases are TGTGCCAGCAGCCAAAGCGTGACTAGCGGGGTTGATGAGCAGTTCTTC. The encoded protein is CASSQSVTSGVDEQFF.

The rearrangement joins TRBV19 to TRBJ2-2; no firm D call. In germline, CDR1 is LNHDA, CDR2 SQIVND (reference sequence). The CDR3 has 14 amino acids. The V gene lost 3 bases and the J gene lost 5 bases, with 10 bases spanning the gap. CDR3: CASSMEGLTGELFF. CDR3 nucleotide sequence: TGTGCCAGTAGTATGGAAGGGCTAACCGGGGAGCTGTTTTTT.

This clone was found a few times. This chain uses TRBV19 with TRBJ1-1, with D perhaps TRBD1 (6 bases). CDR1 and CDR2 (germline): LNHDA, SQIVND (reference sequence). V dropped 6 bases and J dropped 1 base, with 9 bases sitting between them. The CDR3 loop spans 13 amino acids. CDR3 bases: TGTGCCAGTAGCTTGGGACAGAACACTGAAGCTTTCTTT. Its protein product is CASSLGQNTEAFF.

V gene TRBV5-1 combines with J gene TRBJ2-3, with TRBD2 matching over 8 bases. V lost 4 bases, J lost 0 bases, and 4 bases stayed unmatched. From germline, CDR1 is SGHRS and CDR2 YFSETQ. The CDR3 has 15 residues. The CDR3 loop is CASSPGGLSTDTQYF. The DNA of the CDR3 is TGCGCCAGCAGCCCGGGAGGGCTCAGCACAGATACGCAGTATTTT.

This clone turned up a few times. The chain employs TRBV19 and TRBJ2-1, with D possibly matching TRBD1 (6 bases). Trimming took off 5 bases at V and 6 bases at J, with 11 bases between the two ends. The CDR3 is 13 amino acids. Germline assignment: CDR1 LNHDA and CDR2 SQIVND (reference sequence). The CDR3 DNA reads as TGTGCCAGTAGTCCTTGGACAGTCAATGAGCAGTTCTTC. This encodes CASSPWTVNEQFF.

The chain recombines TRBV14 with TRBJ2-3, with D tentatively TRBD1 or TRBD2 (5 bases each). V was clipped by 2 bases and J by 0 bases, with 12 bases between them. The CDR3 is 16 amino acids. Germline assignment: CDR1 SGHDN and CDR2 FVKESK. The CDR3 sequence is CASSQWGGGSTDTQYF. For the CDR3, the DNA is TGTGCCAGCAGCCAATGGGGCGGCGGGAGCACAGATACGCAGTATTTT.

This sequence joins TRBV5-4 and TRBJ2-5; D gene ambiguous. Germline V lookup: CDR1 SGHNT, CDR2 YYREEE (reference sequence). The V end was cut by 1 base, the J end by 5 bases, with 12 bases between. The CDR3 sequence is 14 residues long. For the CDR3, the DNA is TGTGCCAGCAGCTTGCACCCGGGTAGCGAGACCCAGTACTTC. This codes for CASSLHPGSETQYF.

The chain combines TRBV6-5 with TRBJ1-4; possibly TRBD1 for D (5 bases). V lost 4 bases and J lost 8, with 20 bases in between. The CDR3 has 16 residues. CDR1 and CDR2 from the germline V gene are MNHEY and SVGAGI. CDR3 protein: CASSSRPFQGGEKLFF. In DNA, the CDR3 is TGTGCCAGCAGTTCCCGACCGTTCCAGGGAGGGGAAAAACTGTTTTTT.

This clone was picked up a small number of times. The rearrangement joins TRBV19 to TRBJ2-3; D unresolved. Trimming left V 11 bases short and J 3 bases short, with 15 bases between. The CDR3 is 13 residues long. The germline CDR1 and CDR2 sequences are LNHDA and SQIVND (reference sequence). CDR3 bases: TGTGCCTCCCCCGATCCGGCTACAGATACGCAGTATTTT. Protein product: CASPDPATDTQYF.

The chain carries TRBV5-1 and TRBJ1-6; D is uncertain. This CDR3 contains 16 residues. V lost 1 base to trimming and J lost 10 bases, with 18 bases between them. The germline V gene has CDR1 SGHRS and CDR2 YFSETQ. This CDR3 is CASSLRPVAIESPLHF. CDR3 DNA sequence: TGCGCCAGCAGCTTGCGGCCAGTGGCAATCGAATCACCCCTCCACTTT.

The table lists this clone with a few counts. The rearrangement links TRBV5-6 to TRBJ1-3, with D hard to call. The ends were cut back, 4 bases at V and 1 base at J, with 12 bases in the middle. The CDR3 runs 15 residues. In germline, CDR1 is SGHDT, CDR2 YYEEEE. This chain's CDR3 is CASSPLRDSGNTIYF. In nucleotides, the CDR3 is TGTGCCAGCAGCCCCCTGCGGGATTCTGGAAACACCATATATTTT.

The J gene is TRBJ1-4, the V gene TRBV5-5, with unresolved D. The CDR3 has 13 residues. Germline lookup yields CDR1 SGHKS and CDR2 YYEKEE (reference sequence). V shed 4 bases and J shed 8 bases, with 12 bases lying between them. In nucleotides, the CDR3 is TGTGCCAGCAGCCTCGAAACCGGAGAAAAACTGTTTTTT. It is translated as CASSLETGEKLFF.

J is TRBJ2-2 and V is TRBV28; 13 bases agree with TRBD2. Trimming took 7 bases from V and 0 from J; bases not matched to a gene: 5. Germline-derived CDR1 and CDR2 are MDHEN and SYDVKM. CDR3 size: 17 residues. CDR3 residues: CASITGLAGTNTGELFF. In DNA form, the CDR3 reads TGTGCCAGCATCACGGGACTAGCGGGGACGAACACCGGGGAGCTGTTTTTT.

This clone was seen only once. This rearrangement joins TRBV7-2 to TRBJ2-7; TRBD2 is a possible D gene (5 bases). V was cut by 1 base and J by 0 bases, with 10 bases left in between. Germline assignment: CDR1 SGHTA and CDR2 FQGNSA. This CDR3 has 15 amino acids. The CDR3 sequence: CASSLDAGSSYEQYV. The CDR3 nucleotides are TGTGCCAGCAGCTTAGATGCGGGTTCCTCCTACGAGCAGTACGTC.

V is TRBV10-1 and J is TRBJ2-3; 10 bases are a match to TRBD2. The CDR3 extends over 15 amino acids. Germline V gene data show CDR1 as WNHNN and CDR2 as SYGVQD (reference sequence). Germline trimming cut 6 bases from V and 4 bases from J; bases unmatched to any gene: 7. The CDR3 DNA follows: TGCGCCAGCAGCGAGCGGGGGGGCGGGTCAGATACGCAGTATTTT. Translated, it gives CASSERGGGSDTQYF.

For the CDR3, the DNA is TGTGCCACCCACCGCCCCGGGGCGGGACAAGAGACCCAGTACTTC. This encodes CATHRPGAGQETQYF. The chain joins TRBV6-5 to TRBJ2-5; TRBD2 might be the D (6 bases). The CDR3 has 15 amino acids. The germline CDR1 and CDR2 sequences are MNHEY and SVGAGI. V lost 10 bases and J 2 bases, leaving 20 bases between the germline ends.

The chain uses TRBV5-4 and TRBJ1-2; a possible D gene is TRBD1 (5 bases). The CDR3 is 13 amino acids. V shed 0 bases and J shed 5 bases, with 8 bases lying between them. Germline assignment: CDR1 SGHNT and CDR2 YYREEE (reference sequence). The CDR3 DNA reads as TGTGCCAGCAGCTTGGACAAGGGGTATGGCTACACCTTC. Its translation: CASSLDKGYGYTF.

The V call is TRBV5-1, the J call TRBJ1-5, with D hard to call. Germline V gene sequence: CDR1 SGHRS, CDR2 YFSETQ. The length of the CDR3 is 14 residues. Deletions cut 8 bases from V and 2 bases from J, with 14 bases between. CDR3 protein: CARSGRVGNQPQHF. The CDR3 DNA reads as TGCGCCAGAAGTGGTAGGGTAGGCAATCAGCCCCAGCATTTT.

This chain connects TRBV28 to TRBJ1-2; D is unresolved. Trimming shortened V by 6 bases and J by 4 bases, and 15 bases separated the two germline ends. Germline CDR1 reads MDHEN; CDR2 reads SYDVKM. The CDR3 contains 14 residues. The chain's CDR3 is CASSPQRALYGYTF. CDR3 DNA: TGTGCCAGCAGCCCCCAGAGGGCCCTCTATGGCTACACCTTC.

The V and J genes are TRBV24-1 and TRBJ2-3; the D call may be TRBD1 or TRBD2 (6 bases each). CDR1 KGHDR and CDR2 SFDVKD come from the germline V gene. V was trimmed by 6 bases and J by 3 bases, leaving 12 bases between them. The CDR3 contains 14 residues. The CDR3 sequence: CATSSTGGTDTQYF. For the CDR3, the DNA is TGTGCCACCAGTTCGACAGGAGGGACAGATACGCAGTATTTT.